This entry lists 21 T cell receptor beta chains sequenced from one sample in a study of cytomegalovirus exposure and HLA in healthy donors (dated by TCRdb to about 2017). Receptor amplification or capture employed the immunoSEQ multiplex PCR assay. The multiplex PCR relied on a mix of 60 forward primers for TCR Vbeta segments and 13 reverse primers for TCR Jbeta segments. The table was pulled from immuneACCESS by TCRdb, which kept in-frame rearrangements only. Such tables lose some clones; where checked, under half of the loss comes from unresolved V genes, and the rest has no known cause. The sample table records over 85,000 clones; approximately 80% of these occur just once. 9.6% of the sample comes from the top ten. Material for sequencing was PBMCs. Receptors were obtained from a male donor in good health and CMV-seropositive.

The chain is built from TRBV6-6 and TRBJ1-3; 7 bases are shared with TRBD1. This CDR3 is built from 16 residues. The germline V gene encodes CDR1 MNHNY and CDR2 SVGAGI (reference sequence). V lost 6 bases and J lost 5; bases outside the gene matches: 13. In DNA form, the CDR3 reads TGTGCCAGCAGGGATGCCGGGACAGCATCGAGAAACACCATATATTTT. Protein: CASRDAGTASRNTIYF.

The chain recombines TRBV18 with TRBJ2-5, with D perhaps matching TRBD1 (5 bases). Germline V gene lookup returns CDR1 KGHSH and CDR2 LQKENI. There are 13 residues in the CDR3. Trimming shortened V by 0 bases and J by 11 bases, and 13 bases separated the two germline ends. The CDR3 DNA sequence: TGTGCCAGCTCACCACCTGGGCACCCAGGGCAGTACTTC. It codes for CASSPPGHPGQYF.

This rearrangement joins TRBV28 to TRBJ2-3; 11 bases are a match to TRBD1. V shed 5 bases and J 5 bases; nucleotides not matched to a gene: 9. Germline V gives CDR1 MDHEN, CDR2 SYDVKM. The CDR3 is 16 residues long. The CDR3 sequence: CASSTTWTGGQDTQYF. Here the CDR3 DNA reads TGTGCCAGCAGTACTACCTGGACAGGGGGCCAAGATACGCAGTATTTT.

The chain carries TRBV7-2 and TRBJ1-5; D is possibly TRBD1 (5 bases). The CDR3 runs 15 residues. Germline V gene sequence: CDR1 SGHTA, CDR2 FQGNSA. Between the trimmed V and J ends, which lost 5 bases and 8 bases, there was a span of 19 bases. This CDR3 reads CASSRGDHTNEPQHF. CDR3 DNA: TGTGCCAGCAGCCGGGGGGATCATACGAACGAGCCCCAGCATTTT.

The chain carries TRBV19 and TRBJ1-6, with D possibly being TRBD1 (5 bases). Trimming removed 8 bases from V and 5 bases from J, with 22 bases in between. The V gene's germline CDR1 is LNHDA and CDR2 SQIVND (reference sequence). There are 17 residues in the CDR3. For the CDR3, the DNA is TGTGCCAGTGCCGGGACGGCGGGGTTGGGCAATAATTCACCCCTCCACTTT. It translates to CASAGTAGLGNNSPLHF.

The chain couples TRBV28 to TRBJ2-5, with 7 bases aligning to TRBD2. The junction had 5 bases not matched to a gene; V was cut back by 6 bases and J by 4 bases. Germline V CDR1 and CDR2: MDHEN, SYDVKM. The CDR3 is 13 residues long. The CDR3 DNA reads as TGTGCCAGCAGATTGGCGGGAGCAGAGACCCAGTACTTC. Amino acid sequence: CASRLAGAETQYF.

The CDR3 region has the DNA TGTGCCAGCAGCACAGGGACAGGGGCCTCAGTAGCCCAGCATTTT. As protein: CASSTGTGASVAQHF. The rearrangement joins TRBV5-4 to TRBJ1-5; the match to TRBD1 covers 10 bases. This CDR3 spans 15 amino acids. Germline V CDR1 and CDR2: SGHNT, YYREEE (reference sequence). Unmatched junction bases numbered 12, after V lost 4 bases and J lost 11 bases. The variable domain in full, completed from reference TRBV5-4 and TRBJ1-5, reads ETGVTQSPTHLIKTRGQQVTLRCSSQSGHNTVSWYQQALGQGPQFIFQYYREEENGRGNFPPRFSGLQFPNYSSELNVNALELDDSALYLCASSTGTGASVAQHFGDGTRLSIL.

V and J are TRBV4-2 and TRBJ2-7; the D gene is possibly TRBD2 (6 bases). Trimming took 1 base from V and 5 from J, leaving 21 bases between them. This CDR3 has 17 residues. The germline gives CDR1 LGHNA, CDR2 YNFKEQ. The CDR3 loop is CASSQAWAGSTLHEQYF. CDR3 coding DNA: TGTGCCAGCAGCCAAGCGTGGGCGGGGTCGACCCTCCACGAGCAGTACTTC.

The rearrangement joins TRBV30 to TRBJ1-1; a weak D match, TRBD1 (5 bases). In germline, CDR1 is GTSNPN, CDR2 SVGIG (reference sequence). Trimming removed 5 bases from V and 7 bases from J, with 11 bases in between. This CDR3 region has 11 residues. The chain's CDR3 is CAWAQGSEAFF. The DNA for the CDR3 is TGTGCCTGGGCGCAGGGAAGTGAAGCTTTCTTT.

The chain joins TRBV7-9 to TRBJ2-3, with 7 nucleotides matching TRBD1. The ends lost 5 bases at V and 1 base at J; junction bases unmatched: 6. CDR1 is SEHNR, CDR2 FQNEAQ, per germline (reference sequence). The CDR3 spans 15 residues. The CDR3 DNA follows: TGTGCCAGCAGCCCACCCGGGACAGGCACAGATACGCAGTATTTT. As protein: CASSPPGTGTDTQYF.

The chain has TRBV6-7 and TRBJ1-4; the match to TRBD1 covers 8 bases. TRBV6-7 is an open reading frame whose function is uncertain. The length of the CDR3 is 14 residues. V lost 5 bases, J lost 7 bases, and 6 bases stayed unmatched. The CDR3 DNA sequence: TGTGCCAGCAGTACCCGGGACAGGTCTGAAAAACTGTTTTTT. It specifies CASSTRDRSEKLFF.

This clone came up a few times. Other nucleotide sequences from this sample produce the same CDR3. The J gene is TRBJ1-5, the V gene TRBV6-5; 8 nucleotides align to TRBD1. This CDR3 has 14 residues. Losses at the gene ends were 6 bases for V and 4 bases for J; bases not matched to a gene: 5. Looked up from germline, CDR1 is MNHEY and CDR2 is SVGAGI. The CDR3 DNA sequence: TGTGCCAGCAGAAGGACAGGGCGAAATCAGCCCCAGCATTTT. This translates into CASRRTGRNQPQHF.

The gene calls are TRBV11-2 and TRBJ2-7; TRBD1 might be the D (6 bases). Trimming pared 1 base from V and 4 bases from J, leaving 14 bases between. The CDR3 consists of 15 residues. Per germline, CDR1 SGHAT and CDR2 FQNNGV. DNA for the CDR3: TGTGCCAGCAGCTTAGGGCGGGCAGGGACATACGAGCAGTACTTC. The encoded protein is CASSLGRAGTYEQYF.

The rearrangement links TRBV2 to TRBJ1-5, with TRBD1 identical over 8 bases. CDR1 and CDR2 from the germline V gene are SNHLY and FYNNEI. This CDR3 spans 15 amino acids. V lost 1 base and J lost 6; bases outside the gene matches: 5. The CDR3 DNA reads as TGTGCCAGCAGTGAAGAGGAGACAGGGGTTCAGCCCCAGCATTTT. Residues: CASSEEETGVQPQHF.

The rearrangement uses TRBV10-3 and TRBJ2-1; D is possibly TRBD1 (6 bases). The V and J ends lost 3 bases and 6 bases respectively, with 15 bases between them. This CDR3 has 15 residues. Germline V CDR1 and CDR2: ENHRY, SYGVKD. CDR3 amino acids: CAISDGTSYPNEQFF. For the CDR3, the DNA is TGTGCCATCAGTGATGGGACATCATATCCCAATGAGCAGTTCTTC.

This clone was detected only a few times. The V and J genes are TRBV9 and TRBJ2-1; 8 bases align to TRBD2. The CDR3 sequence is 15 residues long. The germline gives CDR1 SGDLS, CDR2 YYNGEE. The trim removed 0 bases at V and 5 bases at J, leaving 4 bases unmatched. The CDR3 sequence is CASSVASGRHNEQFF. CDR3 sequence (DNA): TGTGCCAGCAGCGTAGCCAGCGGGAGACACAATGAGCAGTTCTTC.

The rearrangement uses TRBV7-3 and TRBJ2-3; D ambiguous. CDR3 size: 13 residues. The germline CDR1 and CDR2 sequences are SGHTA and FQGTGA. Trimming stripped 5 bases from V and 0 bases from J, with 6 bases between. The CDR3 loop reads CASSPHSTDTQYF. For the CDR3, the DNA is TGTGCCAGCAGCCCCCATAGCACAGATACGCAGTATTTT.

The chain links TRBV19 to TRBJ1-2; D not resolved. V gave up 6 bases and J gave up 5 bases, with 4 bases separating them. The CDR3 has 10 residues. Germline lookup yields CDR1 LNHDA and CDR2 SQIVND (reference sequence). The CDR3: CASSQYGYTF. The CDR3 region has the DNA TGTGCCAGTAGCCAATATGGCTACACCTTC.

CDR3 coding DNA: TGTGCCAGCAGCTTAGCCAAAACAGGGGGCGGGGCCAACGTCCTGACTTTC. This translates into CASSLAKTGGGANVLTF. The J gene is TRBJ2-6, the V gene TRBV7-2; 9 bases fit TRBD1. Germline lookup yields CDR1 SGHTA and CDR2 FQGNSA. V lost 0 bases, J lost 4 bases, and 4 bases stayed unmatched. The CDR3 contains 17 residues.

The chain joins TRBV30 to TRBJ1-2; unclear D gene. The length of the CDR3 is 14 residues. The germline V and J ends were trimmed by 4 bases and 3 bases, with 15 bases remaining between them. The germline gives CDR1 GTSNPN, CDR2 SVGIG (reference sequence). The CDR3 spells CAWKRAPGDYGYTF. In DNA, the CDR3 is TGTGCCTGGAAGCGGGCCCCCGGGGACTATGGCTACACCTTC.

The rearrangement joins TRBV7-3 to TRBJ1-4; D is possibly TRBD1 (5 bases). Germline values: CDR1 SGHTA, CDR2 FQGTGA. The V end lost 1 base, the J end lost 8 bases, and 17 bases lay between the germline ends. The length of the CDR3 is 16 residues. CDR3 coding DNA: TGTGCCAGCAGCTTAAGGAAGGGTGGTGGGGGGGAAAAACTGTTTTTT. It translates to CASSLRKGGGGEKLFF.